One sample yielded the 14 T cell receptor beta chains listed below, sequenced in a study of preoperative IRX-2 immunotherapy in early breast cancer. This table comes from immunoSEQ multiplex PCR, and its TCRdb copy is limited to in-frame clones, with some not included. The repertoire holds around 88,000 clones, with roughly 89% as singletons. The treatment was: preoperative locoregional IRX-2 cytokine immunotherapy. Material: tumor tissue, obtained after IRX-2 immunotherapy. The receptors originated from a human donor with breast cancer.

This CDR3 is CASSSLPAGGDEQYF. As DNA, the CDR3 is TGTGCCAGCAGCTCCCTCCCCGCGGGAGGTGACGAGCAGTACTTC. The chain employs TRBV11-3 and TRBJ2-7; 8 bases line up with TRBD2. Germline V lookup: CDR1 SGHNT, CDR2 YENEEA. The CDR3 runs 15 residues. V was clipped by 4 bases and J by 5 bases; unmatched bases: 10.

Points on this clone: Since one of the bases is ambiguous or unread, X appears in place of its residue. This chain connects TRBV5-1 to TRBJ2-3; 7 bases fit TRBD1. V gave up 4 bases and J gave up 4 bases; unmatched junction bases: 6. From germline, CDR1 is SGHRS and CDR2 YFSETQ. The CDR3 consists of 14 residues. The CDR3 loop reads CASSXGTAXDTQYF. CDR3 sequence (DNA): TGCGCCAGCAGCWCCGGGACAGCCMCAGATACGCAGTATTTT.

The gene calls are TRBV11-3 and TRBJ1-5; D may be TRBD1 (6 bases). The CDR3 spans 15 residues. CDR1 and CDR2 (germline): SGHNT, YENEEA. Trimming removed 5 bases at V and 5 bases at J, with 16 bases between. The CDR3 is CASSGPGTFDQPQHF. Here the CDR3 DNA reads TGTGCCAGCAGCGGTCCCGGGACATTTGATCAGCCCCAGCATTTT.

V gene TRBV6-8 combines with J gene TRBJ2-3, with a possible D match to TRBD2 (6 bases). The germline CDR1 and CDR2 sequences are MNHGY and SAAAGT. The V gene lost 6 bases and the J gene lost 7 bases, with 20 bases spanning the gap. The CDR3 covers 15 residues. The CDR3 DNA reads TGTGCCAGCAGGGAGAGTCGGGGCGGGATGTATACGCAGTATTTT. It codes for CASRESRGGMYTQYF.

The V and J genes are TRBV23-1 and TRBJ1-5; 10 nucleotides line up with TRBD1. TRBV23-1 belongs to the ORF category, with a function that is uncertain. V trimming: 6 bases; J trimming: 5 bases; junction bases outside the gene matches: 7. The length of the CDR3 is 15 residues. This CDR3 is CASSLEGTGDQPQHF. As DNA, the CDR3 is TGCGCCAGCAGCTTGGAAGGGACAGGGGATCAGCCCCAGCATTTT.

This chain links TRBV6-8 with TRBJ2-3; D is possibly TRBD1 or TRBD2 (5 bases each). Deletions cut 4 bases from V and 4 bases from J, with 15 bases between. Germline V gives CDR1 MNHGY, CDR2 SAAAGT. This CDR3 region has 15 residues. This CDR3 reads CASSSHRRDADTQYF. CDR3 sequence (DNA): TGTGCCAGCAGTTCTCACCGCAGGGACGCAGATACGCAGTATTTT.

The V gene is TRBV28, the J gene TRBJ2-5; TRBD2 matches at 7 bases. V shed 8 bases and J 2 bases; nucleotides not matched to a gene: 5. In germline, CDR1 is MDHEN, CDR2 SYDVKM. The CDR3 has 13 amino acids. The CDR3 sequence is CASLPGGQETQYF. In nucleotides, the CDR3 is TGTGCCAGCCTCCCCGGGGGGCAAGAGACCCAGTACTTC. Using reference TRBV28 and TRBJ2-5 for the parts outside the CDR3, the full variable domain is DVKVTQSSRYLVKRTGEKVFLECVQDMDHENMFWYRQDPGLGLRLIYFSYDVKMKEKGDIPEGYSVSREKKERFSLILESASTNQTSMYLCASLPGGQETQYFGPGTRLLVL.

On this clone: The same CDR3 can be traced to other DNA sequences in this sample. CDR3 DNA: TGCGCCAGCAGTGACGGATCCACAGATACGCAGTATTTT. It is translated as CASSDGSTDTQYF. V is TRBV10-2 and J is TRBJ2-3; unclear D gene. There are 13 residues in the CDR3. V lost 3 bases and J lost 2, with 6 bases in between. Germline-derived CDR1 and CDR2 are WSHSY and SAAADI.

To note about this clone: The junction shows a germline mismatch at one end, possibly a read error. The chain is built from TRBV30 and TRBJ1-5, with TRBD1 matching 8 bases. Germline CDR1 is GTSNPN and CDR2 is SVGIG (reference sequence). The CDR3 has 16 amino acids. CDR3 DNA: TGTGCCTGGAGTACACCTCAGGGGGCGTGGGATCAACCCCAGCATTTT. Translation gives CAWSTPQGAWDQPQHF.

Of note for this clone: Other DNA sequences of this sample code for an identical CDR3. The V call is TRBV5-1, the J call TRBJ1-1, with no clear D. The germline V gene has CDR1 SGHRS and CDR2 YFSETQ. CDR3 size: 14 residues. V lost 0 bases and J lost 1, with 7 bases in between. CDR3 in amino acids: CASSLGRENTEAFF. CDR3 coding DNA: TGCGCCAGCAGCTTGGGAAGAGAGAACACTGAAGCTTTCTTT. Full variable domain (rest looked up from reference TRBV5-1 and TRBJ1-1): KAGVTQTPRYLIKTRGQQVTLSCSPISGHRSVSWYQQTPGQGLQFLFEYFSETQRNKGNFPGRFSGRQFSNSRSEMNVSTLELGDSALYLCASSLGRENTEAFFGQGTRLTVV.

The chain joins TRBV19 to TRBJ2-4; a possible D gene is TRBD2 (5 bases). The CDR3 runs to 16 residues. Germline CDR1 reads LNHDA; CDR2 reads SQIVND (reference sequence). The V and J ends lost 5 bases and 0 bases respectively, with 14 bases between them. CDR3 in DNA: TGTGCCAGTAGTGGAGACCTCGGGATAGCCAAAAACATTCAGTACTTC. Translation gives CASSGDLGIAKNIQYF.

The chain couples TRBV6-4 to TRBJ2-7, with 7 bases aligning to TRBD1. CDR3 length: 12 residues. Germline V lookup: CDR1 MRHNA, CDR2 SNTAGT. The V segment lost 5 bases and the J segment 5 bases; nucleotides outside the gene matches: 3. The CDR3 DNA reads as TGTGCCAGCAGTTCACAGGGGAACGAGCAGTACTTC. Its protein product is CASSSQGNEQYF.

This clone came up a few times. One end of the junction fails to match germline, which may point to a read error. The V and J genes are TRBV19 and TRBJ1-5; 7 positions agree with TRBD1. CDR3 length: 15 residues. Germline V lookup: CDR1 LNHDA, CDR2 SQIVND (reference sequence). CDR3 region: CVSSTNRGPNQPQHF. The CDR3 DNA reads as TGTGTCAGTAGTACGAACAGGGGACCCAATCAGCCCCAGCATTTT.

The CDR3 is CASRYGGGRTEAFF. In DNA form, the CDR3 reads TGCGCCAGCAGATACGGTGGGGGTAGGACTGAAGCTTTCTTT. This chain connects TRBV5-1 to TRBJ1-1, with D perhaps matching TRBD1 (5 bases). V lost 5 bases and J 5 bases, leaving 16 bases between the germline ends. The CDR3 totals 14 residues. From germline, CDR1 is SGHRS and CDR2 YFSETQ.